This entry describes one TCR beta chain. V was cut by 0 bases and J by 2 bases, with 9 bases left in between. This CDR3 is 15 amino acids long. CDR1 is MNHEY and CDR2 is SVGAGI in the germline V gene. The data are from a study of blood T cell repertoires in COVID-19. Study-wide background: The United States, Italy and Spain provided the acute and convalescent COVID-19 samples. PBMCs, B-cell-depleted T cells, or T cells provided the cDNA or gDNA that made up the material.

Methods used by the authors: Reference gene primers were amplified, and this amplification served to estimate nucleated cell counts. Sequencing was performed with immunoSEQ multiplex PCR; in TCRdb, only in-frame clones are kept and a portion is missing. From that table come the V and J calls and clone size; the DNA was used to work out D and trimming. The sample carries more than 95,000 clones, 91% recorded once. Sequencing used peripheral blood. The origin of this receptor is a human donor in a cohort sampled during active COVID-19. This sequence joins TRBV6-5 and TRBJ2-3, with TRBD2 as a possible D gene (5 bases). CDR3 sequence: CASSYSPGNTDTQYF. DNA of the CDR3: TGTGCCAGCAGTTACTCGCCGGGGAACACAGATACGCAGTATTTT.